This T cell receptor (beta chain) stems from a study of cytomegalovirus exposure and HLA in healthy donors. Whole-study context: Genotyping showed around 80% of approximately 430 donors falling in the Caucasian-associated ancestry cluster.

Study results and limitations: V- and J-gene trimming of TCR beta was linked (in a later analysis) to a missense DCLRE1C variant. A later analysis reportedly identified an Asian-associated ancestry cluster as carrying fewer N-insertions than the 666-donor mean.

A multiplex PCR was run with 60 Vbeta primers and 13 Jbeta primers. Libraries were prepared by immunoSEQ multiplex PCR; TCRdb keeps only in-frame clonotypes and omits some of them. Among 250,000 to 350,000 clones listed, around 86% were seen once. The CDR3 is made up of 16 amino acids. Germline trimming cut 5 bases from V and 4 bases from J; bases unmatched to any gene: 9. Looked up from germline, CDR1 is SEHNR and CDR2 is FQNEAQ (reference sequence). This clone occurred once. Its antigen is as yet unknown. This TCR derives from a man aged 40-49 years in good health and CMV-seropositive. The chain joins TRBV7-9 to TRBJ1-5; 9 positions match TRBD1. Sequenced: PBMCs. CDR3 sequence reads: CASSRVRGTGNQPQHF. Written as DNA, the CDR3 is TGTGCCAGCAGCCGAGTTAGAGGGACAGGGAATCAGCCCCAGCATTTT.